The 19 T cell receptor beta chains in this list originate from one sample, sequenced in a study of blood T cell repertoires in COVID-19. The repertoire was sequenced with immunoSEQ multiplex PCR; TCRdb's copy has only in-frame clones and lacks some. Of tens of thousands of clones listed, approximately 84% are singletons. Sequencing used peripheral blood. The receptors stem from a human donor in a cohort sampled during active COVID-19.

This clone was seen more than once but under ten times. The chain recombines TRBV7-9 with TRBJ1-1; TRBD1 matches 8 bases. This CDR3 is 14 amino acids long. The germline CDR1 and CDR2 sequences are SEHNR and FQNEAQ (reference sequence). Losses at the gene ends were 3 bases for V and 6 bases for J; bases not matched to a gene: 6. The CDR3 bases are TGTGCCAGCAGCTTCGAGGGGACAGGTGCTGAAGCTTTCTTT. Translating it yields CASSFEGTGAEAFF.

This chain links TRBV5-6 with TRBJ2-4, with D perhaps matching TRBD1 (7 bases). Germline values: CDR1 SGHDT, CDR2 YYEEEE. CDR3 length: 19 amino acids. V was clipped by 3 bases and J by 0 bases, with 22 bases between them. DNA for the CDR3: TGTGCCAGCAGCTGGGCCAGGGGGACGCCGGGGGTAGCCAAAAACATTCAGTACTTC. It translates to CASSWARGTPGVAKNIQYF.

This chain uses TRBV5-1 with TRBJ1-4; a possible D gene is TRBD1 (5 bases). CDR3 size: 14 residues. Per the germline V gene, CDR1 is SGHRS and CDR2 is YFSETQ. V was shortened by 0 bases and J by 5 bases, with 8 bases between the two germline ends. The CDR3 DNA reads as TGCGCCAGCAGCTTGGGGTGGGGCAATGAAAAACTGTTTTTT. Amino acids: CASSLGWGNEKLFF.

This rearrangement joins TRBV24-1 to TRBJ2-2; 7 nucleotides agree with TRBD2. V was pared by 9 bases and J by 4 bases, with 4 bases of the junction left unmatched. Germline assignment: CDR1 KGHDR and CDR2 SFDVKD. The CDR3 runs 13 residues. CDR3 protein: CATRGGGTGELFF. CDR3 in DNA: TGTGCCACCCGCGGGGGAGGCACCGGGGAGCTGTTTTTT.

The rearrangement joins TRBV27 to TRBJ2-7; 7 nucleotides line up with TRBD2. The CDR3 extends over 13 amino acids. V shed 4 bases, J shed 3 bases, and the junction held 3 bases outside the gene matches. From germline, CDR1 is MNHEY and CDR2 SMNVEV (reference sequence). CDR3 in amino acids: CASSSGGYYEQYF. The CDR3 bases are TGTGCCAGCAGTTCGGGGGGTTACTACGAGCAGTACTTC.

This clone was observed a handful of times. The rearrangement uses TRBV2 and TRBJ1-2; TRBD1 matches at 8 bases. Looked up from germline, CDR1 is SNHLY and CDR2 is FYNNEI. The CDR3 runs to 15 residues. With 6 bases clipped from V and 4 bases from J, the junction kept 10 bases outside the gene matches. The chain's CDR3 is CASRADRGGSYGYTF. DNA for the CDR3: TGTGCCAGCAGAGCTGACAGGGGCGGTAGCTATGGCTACACCTTC.

Points on this clone: Additional DNA sequences in this sample encode the identical CDR3. The V call is TRBV5-6, the J call TRBJ2-7; the D gene is possibly TRBD1 (5 bases). The V gene's germline CDR1 is SGHDT and CDR2 YYEEEE. V shed 3 bases and J shed 2 bases, with 24 bases lying between them. This CDR3 is built from 18 residues. CDR3 residues: CASSSTPTGTSLTYEQYF. CDR3 in DNA: TGTGCCAGCAGCTCGACCCCAACAGGAACTTCCCTAACCTACGAGCAGTACTTC.

This rearrangement joins TRBV4-2 to TRBJ2-7; TRBD2 matches 8 bases. There are 18 residues in the CDR3. Unmatched junction bases numbered 17, after V lost 0 bases and J lost 7 bases. Germline V gives CDR1 LGHNA, CDR2 YNFKEQ. Written as DNA, the CDR3 is TGTGCCAGCAGCCAAGAGTGGCGTGTAGCGGGATTCCTTGGAGAGCAGTACTTC. It codes for CASSQEWRVAGFLGEQYF.

The rearrangement joins TRBV15 to TRBJ1-6; no reliable D call. Germline V gene lookup returns CDR1 LNHNV and CDR2 YYDKDF (reference sequence). Trimming pared 6 bases from V and 5 bases from J, leaving 23 bases between. The CDR3 has 18 amino acids. CDR3 nucleotide sequence: TGTGCCACCAGTCCGCGGAGAAGTAAACCTTACGATAATTCACCCCTCCACTTT. Its protein product is CATSPRRSKPYDNSPLHF.

The chain has TRBV20-1 and TRBJ2-1; 8 positions agree with TRBD2. The length of the CDR3 is 11 residues. Germline-derived CDR1 and CDR2 are DFQATT and SNEGSKA (reference sequence). Losses at the gene ends were 6 bases for V and 7 bases for J; bases not matched to a gene: 2. Here the CDR3 DNA reads TGCAGTGCCCGGGGGGGGAATGAGCAGTTCTTC. It specifies CSARGGNEQFF.

The V gene is TRBV19, the J gene TRBJ2-6, with a weak D call TRBD2 (6 bases). The germline gives CDR1 LNHDA, CDR2 SQIVND (reference sequence). Trimming removed 7 bases from V and 0 bases from J, with 13 bases in between. The CDR3 consists of 16 residues. CDR3: CASNWGVSSGANVLTF. The CDR3 nucleotides read TGTGCCAGTAACTGGGGGGTTAGCTCTGGGGCCAACGTCCTGACTTTC.

V usage is TRBV11-3 and J usage is TRBJ2-1, with TRBD2 matching 14 bases. This CDR3 has 16 residues. Germline V gene lookup returns CDR1 SGHNT and CDR2 YENEEA. V lost 5 bases, J lost 7 bases, and 7 bases stayed unmatched. CDR3 in amino acids: CASSHGLAGGRNEQFF. CDR3 DNA sequence: TGTGCCAGCAGCCACGGACTAGCGGGAGGTCGGAATGAGCAGTTCTTC.

V gene TRBV13 combines with J gene TRBJ2-7; maybe TRBD2 (5 bases). The CDR3 runs to 15 residues. V shed 1 base and J shed 1 base, with 11 bases lying between them. CDR1 PRHDT and CDR2 FYEKMQ come from the germline V gene (reference sequence). The CDR3 DNA follows: TGTGCCAGCAGCTTAGAATTTCGAGGGTCCTACGAGCAGTACTTC. Encoded protein: CASSLEFRGSYEQYF. The whole variable domain, remainder taken from reference TRBV13 and TRBJ2-7, is AAGVIQSPRHLIKEKRETATLKCYPIPRHDTVYWYQQGPGQDPQFLISFYEKMQSDKGSIPDRFSAQQFSDYHSELNMSSLELGDSALYFCASSLEFRGSYEQYFGPGTRLTVT.

A single count supports this clone. V gene TRBV6-5 combines with J gene TRBJ2-7; 10 bases are a match to TRBD1. From germline, CDR1 is MNHEY and CDR2 SVGAGI. This CDR3 contains 15 residues. J gave up 5 bases and V 6 bases, and 10 bases lay outside the gene matches. CDR3 protein: CASRDLTGGKNEQYF. In nucleotides, the CDR3 is TGTGCCAGCAGAGATTTGACAGGGGGCAAAAACGAGCAGTACTTC.

The chain couples TRBV7-2 to TRBJ2-1; D is perhaps TRBD2 (6 bases). Trimming cost V 6 bases and J 0 bases, with 12 bases left between them. The CDR3 runs to 15 residues. Germline V gives CDR1 SGHTA, CDR2 FQGNSA. The CDR3 DNA reads as TGTGCCAGCAGTCGGGGGTTTAGCTCCTACAATGAGCAGTTCTTC. Protein sequence: CASSRGFSSYNEQFF.

This rearrangement joins TRBV18 to TRBJ2-7, with 7 bases matching TRBD1. Germline CDR1 reads KGHSH; CDR2 reads LQKENI. V dropped 0 bases and J dropped 4; count of bases not matched to a gene: 9. The CDR3 runs to 16 residues. The CDR3 nucleotides read TGTGCCAGCTCACCACCGGCGGGCAGGGGGAAATACGAGCAGTACTTC. Amino acids: CASSPPAGRGKYEQYF.

The J gene is TRBJ2-7, the V gene TRBV11-2; 7 bases are a match to TRBD2. Germline values: CDR1 SGHAT, CDR2 FQNNGV. The CDR3 contains 14 residues. V shed 1 base and J 0 bases; nucleotides not matched to a gene: 0. CDR3 loop: CASSLGGGSYEQYF. In DNA, the CDR3 is TGTGCCAGCAGCTTAGGGGGGGGCTCCTACGAGCAGTACTTC. The variable domain in full, with the rest retrieved from reference TRBV11-2 and TRBJ2-7, is EAGVAQSPRYKIIEKRQSVAFWCNPISGHATLYWYQQILGQGPKLLIQFQNNGVVDDSQLPKDRFSAERLKGVDSTLKIQPAKLEDSAVYLCASSLGGGSYEQYFGPGTRLTVT.

This chain uses TRBV5-8 with TRBJ2-3, with 7 bases lining up with TRBD1. The CDR3 sequence is 15 residues long. Unmatched junction bases numbered 11, after V lost 7 bases and J lost 3 bases. Germline CDR1 reads SGHTS; CDR2 reads YDEGEE. CDR3 sequence reads: CASLAQGTWTDTQYF. The CDR3 DNA follows: TGTGCCAGCCTAGCACAGGGGACATGGACAGATACGCAGTATTTT.

This chain uses TRBV5-6 with TRBJ2-7; D may be TRBD1 (6 bases). Deletions cut 5 bases from V and 2 bases from J, with 14 bases between. Per germline, CDR1 SGHDT and CDR2 YYEEEE. There are 14 residues in the CDR3. CDR3 in amino acids: CASSYDRLAYEQYF. The CDR3 DNA sequence: TGTGCCAGCAGTTACGACAGGTTGGCCTACGAGCAGTACTTC.